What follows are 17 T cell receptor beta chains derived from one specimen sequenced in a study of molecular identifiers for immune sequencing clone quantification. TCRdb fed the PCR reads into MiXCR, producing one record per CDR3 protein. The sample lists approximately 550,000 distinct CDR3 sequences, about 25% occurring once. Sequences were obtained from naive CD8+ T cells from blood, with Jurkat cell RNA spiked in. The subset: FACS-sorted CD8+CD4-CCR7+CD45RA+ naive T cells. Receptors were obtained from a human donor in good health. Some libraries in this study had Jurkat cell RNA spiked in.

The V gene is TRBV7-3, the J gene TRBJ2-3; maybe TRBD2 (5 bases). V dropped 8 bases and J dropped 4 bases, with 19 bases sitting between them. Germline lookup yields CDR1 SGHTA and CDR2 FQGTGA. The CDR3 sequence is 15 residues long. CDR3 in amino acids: CASGPGLTRADTQYF. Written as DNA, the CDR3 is TGTGCCAGCGGACCCGGACTTACAAGGGCAGATACGCAGTATTTT.

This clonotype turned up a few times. The CDR3 DNA reads as TGTGCCACCAGCAGAGAACCGGGACAGGTGAACACTGAAGCTTTCTTT. Translated, it gives CATSREPGQVNTEAFF. V usage is TRBV15 and J usage is TRBJ1-1; 8 bases align to TRBD1. J was trimmed by 0 bases and V by 0 bases; bases with no gene match: 3. CDR1 and CDR2 from the germline V gene are LNHNV and YYDKDF (reference sequence). This CDR3 is built from 16 residues. The entire variable domain, with the rest obtained from reference TRBV15 and TRBJ1-1, is as follows: DAMVIQNPRYQVTQFGKPVTLSCSQTLNHNVMYWYQQKSSQAPKLLFHYYDKDFNNEADTPDNFQSRRPNTSFCFLDIRSPGLGDTAMYLCATSREPGQVNTEAFFGQGTRLTVV.

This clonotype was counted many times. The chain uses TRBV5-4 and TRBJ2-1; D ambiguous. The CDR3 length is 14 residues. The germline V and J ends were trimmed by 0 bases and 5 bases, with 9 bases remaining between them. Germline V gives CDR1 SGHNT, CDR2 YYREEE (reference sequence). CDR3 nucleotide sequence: TGTGCCAGCAGCTTGGCCTTTGCGGACAATGAGCAGTTCTTC. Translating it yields CASSLAFADNEQFF.

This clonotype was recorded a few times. CDR3 residues: CSARDQHEPHSYNEQFF. Written as DNA, the CDR3 is TGCAGTGCTAGAGATCAACACGAGCCTCATTCCTACAATGAGCAGTTCTTC. This chain links TRBV20-1 with TRBJ2-1; D unclear. The germline gives CDR1 DFQATT, CDR2 SNEGSKA (reference sequence). The CDR3 contains 17 residues. Trimming cost V 0 bases and J 1 base, with 16 bases left between them.

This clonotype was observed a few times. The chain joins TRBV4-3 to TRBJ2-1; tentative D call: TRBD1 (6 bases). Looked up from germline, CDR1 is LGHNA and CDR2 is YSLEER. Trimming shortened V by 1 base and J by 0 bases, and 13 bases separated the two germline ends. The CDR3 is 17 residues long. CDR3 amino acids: CASSQGAGASSYNEQFF. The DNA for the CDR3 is TGCGCCAGCAGCCAAGGCGCAGGGGCGAGCTCCTACAATGAGCAGTTCTTC.

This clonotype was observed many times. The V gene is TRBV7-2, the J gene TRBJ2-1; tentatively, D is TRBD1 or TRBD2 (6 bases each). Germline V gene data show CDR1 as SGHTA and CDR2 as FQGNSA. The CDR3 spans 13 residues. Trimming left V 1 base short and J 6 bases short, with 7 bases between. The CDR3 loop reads CASSLEGGNEQFF. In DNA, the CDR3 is TGTGCCAGCAGCTTAGAGGGGGGCAATGAGCAGTTCTTC.

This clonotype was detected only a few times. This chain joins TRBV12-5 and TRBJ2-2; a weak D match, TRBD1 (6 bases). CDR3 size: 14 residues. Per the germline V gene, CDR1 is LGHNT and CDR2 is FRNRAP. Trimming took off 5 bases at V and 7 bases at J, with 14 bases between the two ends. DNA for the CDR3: TGTGCTAGTGGTCCACAGGGTCCGTACGGGGAGCTGTTTTTT. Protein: CASGPQGPYGELFF. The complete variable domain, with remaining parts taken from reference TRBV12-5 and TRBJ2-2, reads DARVTQTPRHKVTEMGQEVTMRCQPILGHNTVFWYRQTMMQGLELLAYFRNRAPLDDSGMPKDRFSAEMPDATLATLKIQPSEPRDSAVYFCASGPQGPYGELFFGEGSRLTVL.

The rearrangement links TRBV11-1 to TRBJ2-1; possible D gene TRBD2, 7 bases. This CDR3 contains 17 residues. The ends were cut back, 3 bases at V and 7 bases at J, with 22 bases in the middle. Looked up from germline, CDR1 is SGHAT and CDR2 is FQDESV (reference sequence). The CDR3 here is CASSLVGGGKLGNEQFF. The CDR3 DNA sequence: TGTGCCAGCAGCTTGGTTGGCGGGGGCAAACTGGGGAATGAGCAGTTCTTC.

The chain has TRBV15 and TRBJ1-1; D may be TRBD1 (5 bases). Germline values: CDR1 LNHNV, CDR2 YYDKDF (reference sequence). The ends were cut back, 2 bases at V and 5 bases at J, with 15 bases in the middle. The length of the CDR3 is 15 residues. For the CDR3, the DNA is TGTGCCACCAGCAGATACCGGGACGGTGGTACTGAAGCTTTCTTT. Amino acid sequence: CATSRYRDGGTEAFF. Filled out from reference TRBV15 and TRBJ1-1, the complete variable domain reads DAMVIQNPRYQVTQFGKPVTLSCSQTLNHNVMYWYQQKSSQAPKLLFHYYDKDFNNEADTPDNFQSRRPNTSFCFLDIRSPGLGDTAMYLCATSRYRDGGTEAFFGQGTRLTVV.

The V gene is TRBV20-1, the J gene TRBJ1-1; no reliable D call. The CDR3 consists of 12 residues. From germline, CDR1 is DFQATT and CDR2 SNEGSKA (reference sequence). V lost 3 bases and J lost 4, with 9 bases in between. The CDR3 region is CSARAEGTEAFF. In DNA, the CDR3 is TGCAGTGCTAGGGCTGAAGGCACTGAAGCTTTCTTT.

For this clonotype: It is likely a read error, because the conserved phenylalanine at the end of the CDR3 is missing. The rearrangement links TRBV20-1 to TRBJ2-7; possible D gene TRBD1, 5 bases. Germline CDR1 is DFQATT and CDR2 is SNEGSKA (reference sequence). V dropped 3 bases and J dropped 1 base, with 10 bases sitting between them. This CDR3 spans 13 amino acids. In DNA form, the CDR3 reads TGCAGTGCTAGGGGGCGCGGATCCTACGAGCAGTACTCC. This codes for CSARGRGSYEQYS.

The CDR3 nucleotides are TGTGCCAGCAGCTCACCAGATTTCAACATTCAGTACTTC. Translated: CASSSPDFNIQYF. This sequence joins TRBV5-4 and TRBJ2-4; D is ambiguous. V lost 3 bases to trimming and J lost 7 bases, with 11 bases between them. The CDR3 has 13 amino acids. Germline V gives CDR1 SGHNT, CDR2 YYREEE (reference sequence).

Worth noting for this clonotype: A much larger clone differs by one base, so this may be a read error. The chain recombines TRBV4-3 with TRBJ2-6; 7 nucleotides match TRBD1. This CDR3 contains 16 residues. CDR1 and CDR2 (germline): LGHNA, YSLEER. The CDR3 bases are TGCGCCAGCAGCCAAGACGCATTAACAGGGGCCAACGTCCTGCCTTTC. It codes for CASSQDALTGANVLPF.

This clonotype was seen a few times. The CDR3: CATRTSGGADTGELFF. DNA for the CDR3: TGTGCCACCCGGACTAGCGGGGGGGCTGACACCGGGGAGCTGTTTTTT. J is TRBJ2-2 and V is TRBV2; 15 bases line up with TRBD2. With 10 bases clipped from V and 3 bases from J, the junction kept 6 bases outside the gene matches. Germline V lookup: CDR1 SNHLY, CDR2 FYNNEI. The CDR3 is made up of 16 amino acids.

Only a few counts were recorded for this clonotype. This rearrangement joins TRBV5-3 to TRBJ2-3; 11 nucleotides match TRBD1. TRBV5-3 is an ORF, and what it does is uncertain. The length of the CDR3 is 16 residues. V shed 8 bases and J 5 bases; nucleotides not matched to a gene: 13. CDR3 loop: CASSQTGQGGLDTQYF. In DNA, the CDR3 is TGTGCCAGCAGCCAAACGGGACAGGGGGGCCTAGATACGCAGTATTTT.

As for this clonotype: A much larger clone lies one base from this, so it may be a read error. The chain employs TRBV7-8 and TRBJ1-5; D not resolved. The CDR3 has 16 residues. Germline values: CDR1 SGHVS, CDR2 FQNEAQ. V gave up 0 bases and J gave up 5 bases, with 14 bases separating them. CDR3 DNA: TGTGCCAGCAGCTTAGCCGTGTCAGAGTGTTATCAGCCCCAGCATTTT. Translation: CASSLAVSECYQPQHF.

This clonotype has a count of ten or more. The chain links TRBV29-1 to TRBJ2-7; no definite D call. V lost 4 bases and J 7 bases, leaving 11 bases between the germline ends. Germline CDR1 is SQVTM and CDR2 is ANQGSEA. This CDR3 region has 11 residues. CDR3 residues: CSVVTLGEQYF. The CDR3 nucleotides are TGCAGCGTTGTTACCTTGGGGGAGCAGTACTTC.